The 29 T cell receptor beta chains presented below share a single source sample, sequenced in a study of cytomegalovirus exposure and HLA in healthy donors. Both 60 Vbeta primers and 13 Jbeta primers went into the PCR. The assay was immunoSEQ multiplex PCR, and TCRdb's table has in-frame clones only and misses some. The sample holds 150,000 to 200,000 clones; roughly 86% are singletons and the top ten take 1.5% to 2%. Sequencing was performed on PBMCs. The origin of the receptors is a woman between 18 and 29 years old in good health and CMV-seronegative.

The CDR3 DNA sequence: TGTGCCAGCACCGGGACAGTCCTAGCTAACTATGGCTACACCTTC. Translation gives CASTGTVLANYGYTF. This sequence joins TRBV27 and TRBJ1-2; 7 bases agree with TRBD1. From germline, CDR1 is MNHEY and CDR2 SMNVEV (reference sequence). The CDR3 has 15 residues. Unmatched junction bases numbered 8, after V lost 7 bases and J lost 0 bases.

The CDR3 region has the DNA TGTGCCAGCACTCCAAATGAGGTGGTCTACGAGCAGTACTTC. Translating it yields CASTPNEVVYEQYF. The V call is TRBV6-6, the J call TRBJ2-7; D remains unclear. Between the trimmed V and J ends, which lost 7 bases and 3 bases, there was a span of 16 bases. The CDR3 is made up of 14 amino acids. Germline V CDR1 and CDR2: MNHNY, SVGAGI (reference sequence).

This clone has only a few counts. The CDR3 here is CASSSVDSNQPQHF. The DNA for the CDR3 is TGTGCCAGCAGCTCGGTAGATAGCAATCAGCCCCAGCATTTT. V and J are TRBV7-2 and TRBJ1-5; D uncertain. This CDR3 has 14 residues. V lost 4 bases, J lost 0 bases, and 7 bases lay in between. The V gene's germline CDR1 is SGHTA and CDR2 FQGNSA. Drawing the rest from reference TRBV7-2 and TRBJ1-5, the complete variable domain is GAGVSQSPSNKVTEKGKDVELRCDPISGHTALYWYRQSLGQGLEFLIYFQGNSAPDKSGLPSDRFSAERTGGSVSTLTIQRTQQEDSAVYLCASSSVDSNQPQHFGDGTRLSIL.

The chain employs TRBV12-5 and TRBJ2-1; 15 bases fit TRBD2. The CDR3 spans 18 residues. Germline CDR1 is LGHNT and CDR2 is FRNRAP. The ends lost 4 bases at V and 6 bases at J; junction bases unmatched: 10. The CDR3: CASGSPPGLAGGGNEQFF. CDR3 nucleotides: TGTGCTAGTGGTTCGCCTCCGGGACTAGCGGGAGGAGGCAATGAGCAGTTCTTC.

This chain connects TRBV11-2 to TRBJ1-5; D remains unclear. There are 13 residues in the CDR3. Trimming pared 5 bases from V and 2 bases from J, leaving 7 bases between. Germline-derived CDR1 and CDR2 are SGHAT and FQNNGV. DNA of the CDR3: TGTGCCAGCAGCCGGGAGGGCAATCAGCCCCAGCATTTT. Amino acids: CASSREGNQPQHF.

CDR3 amino acids: CATSRLSGNTIYF. The CDR3 nucleotides read TGTGCCACCTCGCGCCTTTCTGGAAACACCATATATTTT. This chain uses TRBV27 with TRBJ1-3; D is uncertain. V lost 10 bases to trimming and J lost 1 base, with 11 bases between them. The germline V gene has CDR1 MNHEY and CDR2 SMNVEV (reference sequence). The CDR3 has 13 residues.

This clone was detected only a few times. V is TRBV5-4 and J is TRBJ2-3; 7 bases are shared with TRBD2. The CDR3 runs 14 residues. In germline, CDR1 is SGHNT, CDR2 YYREEE (reference sequence). The V and J ends lost 5 bases and 8 bases, in that order; junction bases with no gene match: 11. The CDR3 reads CASSGEGSLGTQYF. CDR3 bases: TGTGCCAGCAGTGGGGAGGGTAGCCTGGGTACGCAGTATTTT.

This chain connects TRBV18 to TRBJ1-6; D remains unclear. The CDR3 covers 15 residues. Germline V gene data show CDR1 as KGHSH and CDR2 as LQKENI. Trimming cost V 1 base and J 0 bases, with 4 bases left between them. For the CDR3, the DNA is TGTGCCAGCTCACCACAGAGCTCCTATAATTCACCCCTCCACTTT. Translating it yields CASSPQSSYNSPLHF. Looking up the rest from reference TRBV18 and TRBJ1-6 gives the full variable domain: NAGVMQNPRHLVRRRGQEARLRCSPMKGHSHVYWYRQLPEEGLKFMVYLQKENIIDESGMPKERFSAEFPKEGPSILRIQQVVRGDSAAYFCASSPQSSYNSPLHFGNGTRLTVT.

V is TRBV5-4 and J is TRBJ1-2; D not certain. V was pared by 4 bases and J by 8 bases, with 12 bases between. The CDR3 consists of 12 residues. Germline V gives CDR1 SGHNT, CDR2 YYREEE (reference sequence). This CDR3 is CASSDGGWGYTF. In DNA form, the CDR3 reads TGTGCCAGCAGCGACGGAGGGTGGGGCTACACCTTC.

The rearrangement uses TRBV19 and TRBJ1-3; D not certain. V gave up 0 bases and J gave up 4 bases, with 13 bases separating them. This CDR3 contains 16 residues. CDR1 and CDR2 (germline): LNHDA, SQIVND (reference sequence). CDR3 bases: TGTGCCAGTAGTATAGACCCCCCGTTTCAGGGAAACACCATATATTTT. Its protein product is CASSIDPPFQGNTIYF.

The rearrangement links TRBV7-2 to TRBJ2-7; no definite D call. The CDR3 is made up of 15 amino acids. Germline assignment: CDR1 SGHTA and CDR2 FQGNSA. V lost 1 base to trimming and J lost 2 bases, with 12 bases between them. The CDR3 loop is CASSLDPQVAYEQYF. The DNA for the CDR3 is TGTGCCAGCAGCTTAGACCCTCAGGTTGCCTACGAGCAGTACTTC.

The CDR3 nucleotides are TGTGCCAGCAGTCTCGGTGGACAGGTCGGGAATTCACCCCTCCACTTT. Translating gives CASSLGGQVGNSPLHF. J is TRBJ1-6 and V is TRBV2; 7 bases map to TRBD1. The V segment lost 5 bases and the J segment 7 bases; nucleotides outside the gene matches: 11. Germline V lookup: CDR1 SNHLY, CDR2 FYNNEI. The CDR3 covers 16 residues.

The chain couples TRBV6-5 to TRBJ2-7, with TRBD1 as a possible D gene (7 bases). With 7 bases removed from V and 0 bases from J, the gap between germline ends came to 16 bases. This CDR3 is 15 amino acids long. Looked up from germline, CDR1 is MNHEY and CDR2 is SVGAGI. CDR3 in DNA: TGTGCCAGCACCTTCAACAGGGGACTCTCCTACGAGCAGTACTTC. It codes for CASTFNRGLSYEQYF.

The rearrangement joins TRBV19 to TRBJ1-2, with D hard to call. Trimming removed 4 bases from V and 7 bases from J, with 10 bases in between. This CDR3 spans 12 amino acids. CDR1 is LNHDA and CDR2 is SQIVND in the germline V gene (reference sequence). The CDR3 region has the DNA TGTGCCAGTAGTACGTGGCTTGGTGGCTACACCTTC. Translated: CASSTWLGGYTF.

This chain uses TRBV9 with TRBJ2-1; 16 bases are shared with TRBD2. V lost 0 bases, J lost 6 bases, and 6 bases stayed unmatched. This CDR3 spans 18 amino acids. Germline CDR1 is SGDLS and CDR2 is YYNGEE. CDR3 in DNA: TGTGCCAGCAGCGTAGAAGAGGGGACTAGCGGGAGGGCCAATGAGCAGTTCTTC. The encoded protein is CASSVEEGTSGRANEQFF. Complete variable domain (other parts from reference TRBV9 and TRBJ2-1): DSGVTQTPKHLITATGQRVTLRCSPRSGDLSVYWYQQSLDQGLQFLIQYYNGEERAKGNILERFSAQQFPDLHSELNLSSLELGDSALYFCASSVEEGTSGRANEQFFGPGTRLTVL.

The J gene is TRBJ2-7, the V gene TRBV29-1, with TRBD2 matching over 11 bases. This CDR3 spans 13 amino acids. V shed 4 bases and J 2 bases; nucleotides not matched to a gene: 1. Germline-derived CDR1 and CDR2 are SQVTM and ANQGSEA. CDR3 sequence (DNA): TGCAGCGTTGTACTAGCGGGAGCCTACGAGCAGTACTTC. Translating it yields CSVVLAGAYEQYF.

The chain combines TRBV27 with TRBJ1-4; a weak D match, TRBD1 (6 bases). The CDR3 contains 16 residues. Trimming took 6 bases from V and 5 from J, leaving 19 bases between them. Germline V gene data show CDR1 as MNHEY and CDR2 as SMNVEV (reference sequence). The DNA for the CDR3 is TGTGCCAGCAGCCCGACCGGACAGTTTTGGAATGAAAAACTGTTTTTT. This sequence encodes CASSPTGQFWNEKLFF.

J is TRBJ1-2 and V is TRBV27; 8 nucleotides match TRBD1. Germline-derived CDR1 and CDR2 are MNHEY and SMNVEV (reference sequence). Losses at the gene ends were 2 bases for V and 7 bases for J; bases not matched to a gene: 6. CDR3 size: 14 residues. In DNA, the CDR3 is TGTGCCAGCAGTTTAAATACAGGGGGAGGTGGCTACACCTTC. This translates into CASSLNTGGGGYTF.

The table lists this clone with a count of one. This chain connects TRBV19 to TRBJ1-2, with 8 positions matching TRBD1. The CDR3 runs to 15 residues. V gave up 2 bases and J gave up 7 bases; unmatched junction bases: 9. Per the germline V gene, CDR1 is LNHDA and CDR2 is SQIVND (reference sequence). The CDR3 is CASSISTGQVSGYTF. The CDR3 DNA reads as TGTGCCAGTAGTATAAGCACGGGACAGGTGTCTGGCTACACCTTC. The full variable domain, in which reference TRBV19 and TRBJ1-2 provide the parts outside the CDR3, is DGGITQSPKYLFRKEGQNVTLSCEQNLNHDAMYWYRQDPGQGLRLIYYSQIVNDFQKGDIAEGYSVSREKKESFPLTVTSAQKNPTAFYLCASSISTGQVSGYTFGSGTRLTVV.

The J gene is TRBJ2-2, the V gene TRBV4-1, with D possibly TRBD1 on 6 matching bases. Germline CDR1 reads MGHRA; CDR2 reads YSYEKL. V shed 4 bases and J shed 3 bases, with 15 bases lying between them. The CDR3 is 16 amino acids. Written as DNA, the CDR3 is TGCGCCAGCAGCCTAGGGGGAAGGGGTTACACCGGGGAGCTGTTTTTT. This sequence encodes CASSLGGRGYTGELFF.

The V gene is TRBV2, the J gene TRBJ2-1; possible D gene TRBD1, 6 bases. The CDR3 length is 14 residues. V lost 6 bases and J 9 bases, leaving 18 bases between the germline ends. Germline loops: CDR1 SNHLY, CDR2 FYNNEI. The CDR3 loop is CASRGGTSSSEQFF. DNA for the CDR3: TGTGCCAGCAGAGGGGGAACTAGTTCCAGTGAGCAGTTCTTC.

This chain uses TRBV27 with TRBJ1-3; D is undetermined. V was clipped by 5 bases and J by 1 base, with 6 bases between them. The germline V gene encodes CDR1 MNHEY and CDR2 SMNVEV (reference sequence). The CDR3 covers 13 residues. CDR3 bases: TGTGCCAGCAGTCCGGTTTCTGGAAACACCATATATTTT. It codes for CASSPVSGNTIYF.

This sequence joins TRBV5-1 and TRBJ1-2; D gene ambiguous. The CDR3 is 15 residues long. CDR1 and CDR2 (germline): SGHRS, YFSETQ. V was cut by 0 bases and J by 8 bases, with 17 bases left in between. CDR3 sequence reads: CASSLGVADYWGYTF. CDR3 DNA: TGCGCCAGCAGCTTGGGGGTCGCAGACTATTGGGGCTACACCTTC.

This clone was seen a few times. This chain connects TRBV27 to TRBJ1-5, with a tentative D call TRBD1 (6 bases). CDR1 is MNHEY, CDR2 SMNVEV, per germline (reference sequence). The CDR3 has 14 residues. The V end lost 5 bases, the J end lost 5 bases, and 13 bases lay between the germline ends. The CDR3 is CASSVQGPHQPQHF. Written as DNA, the CDR3 is TGTGCCAGCAGTGTACAGGGCCCCCATCAGCCCCAGCATTTT.

The chain has TRBV28 and TRBJ1-1; 10 bases align to TRBD1. V shed 6 bases, J shed 6 bases, and the junction held 10 bases outside the gene matches. The germline gives CDR1 MDHEN, CDR2 SYDVKM. The CDR3 consists of 15 residues. The CDR3 loop reads CASSSFRDRGAEAFF. DNA for the CDR3: TGTGCCAGCAGCTCTTTCCGGGACAGGGGCGCTGAAGCTTTCTTT.

V is TRBV7-2 and J is TRBJ1-2; no firm D call. Germline assignment: CDR1 SGHTA and CDR2 FQGNSA. CDR3 length: 13 residues. Trimming stripped 3 bases from V and 4 bases from J, with 9 bases between. In DNA form, the CDR3 reads TGTGCCAGCAGCTTTGCCCCCGGCTATGGCTACACCTTC. This encodes CASSFAPGYGYTF.

This chain joins TRBV7-2 and TRBJ2-7; TRBD1 matches 7 bases. Germline CDR1 and CDR2: SGHTA and FQGNSA. This CDR3 is built from 15 residues. Trimming at V came to 4 bases and at J to 3 bases, leaving 9 bases not matched to a gene. CDR3 DNA: TGTGCCAGCAGCTCCACAGGCCCAGGGGGCTACGAGCAGTACTTC. Protein product: CASSSTGPGGYEQYF.

V and J are TRBV27 and TRBJ2-7; TRBD2 is a possible D gene (5 bases). V gave up 5 bases and J gave up 3 bases, with 14 bases separating them. Per the germline V gene, CDR1 is MNHEY and CDR2 is SMNVEV (reference sequence). The CDR3 runs to 14 residues. The CDR3 DNA is TGTGCCAGCAGTCCCTGGCGGGCGGGCTACGAGCAGTACTTC. It yields the protein CASSPWRAGYEQYF.

The V and J genes are TRBV5-4 and TRBJ2-1; 7 positions match TRBD2. J was trimmed by 6 bases and V by 2 bases; bases with no gene match: 8. The CDR3 has 15 residues. CDR1 is SGHNT, CDR2 YYREEE, per germline (reference sequence). DNA for the CDR3: TGTGCCAGCAGCTTTTTGGGAGGGCCCTCCAATGAGCAGTTCTTC. It specifies CASSFLGGPSNEQFF. Complete variable domain (other parts from reference TRBV5-4 and TRBJ2-1): ETGVTQSPTHLIKTRGQQVTLRCSSQSGHNTVSWYQQALGQGPQFIFQYYREEENGRGNFPPRFSGLQFPNYSSELNVNALELDDSALYLCASSFLGGPSNEQFFGPGTRLTVL.